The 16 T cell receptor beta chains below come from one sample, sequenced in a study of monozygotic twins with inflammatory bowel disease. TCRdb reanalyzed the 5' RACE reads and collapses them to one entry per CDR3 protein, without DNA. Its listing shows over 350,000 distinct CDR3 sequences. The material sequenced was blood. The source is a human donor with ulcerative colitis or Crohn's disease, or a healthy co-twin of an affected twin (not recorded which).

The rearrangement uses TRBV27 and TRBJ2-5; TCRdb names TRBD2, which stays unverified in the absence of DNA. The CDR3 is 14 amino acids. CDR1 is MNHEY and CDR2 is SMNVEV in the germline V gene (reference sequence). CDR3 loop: CASSSLAVQETQYF.

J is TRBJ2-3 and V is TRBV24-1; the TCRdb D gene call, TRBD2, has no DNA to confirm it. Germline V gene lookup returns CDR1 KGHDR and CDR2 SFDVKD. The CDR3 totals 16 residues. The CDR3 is CATSDYSGGFTDTQYF.

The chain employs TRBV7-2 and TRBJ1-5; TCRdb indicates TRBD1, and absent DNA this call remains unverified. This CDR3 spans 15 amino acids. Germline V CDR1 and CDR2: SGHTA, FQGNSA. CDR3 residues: CASSFRQGGGQPQHF.

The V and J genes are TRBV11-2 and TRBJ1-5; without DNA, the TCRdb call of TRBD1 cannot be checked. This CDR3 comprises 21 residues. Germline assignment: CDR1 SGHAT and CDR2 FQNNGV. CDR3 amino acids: CASSKGGAVGGTGYSNQPQHF.

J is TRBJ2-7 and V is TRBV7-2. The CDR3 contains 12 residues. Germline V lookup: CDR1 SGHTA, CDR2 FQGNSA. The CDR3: CASSLQSYEQYF.

CDR3 region: CASSQGANNIQYF. The chain combines TRBV4-3 with TRBJ2-4. The CDR3 is made up of 13 amino acids. Germline V gene lookup returns CDR1 LGHNA and CDR2 YSLEER.

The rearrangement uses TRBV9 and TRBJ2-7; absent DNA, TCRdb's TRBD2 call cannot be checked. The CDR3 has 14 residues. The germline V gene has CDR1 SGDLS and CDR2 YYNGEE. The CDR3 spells CASSVDGGTYEQYF. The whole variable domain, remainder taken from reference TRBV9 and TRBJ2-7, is DSGVTQTPKHLITATGQRVTLRCSPRSGDLSVYWYQQSLDQGLQFLIQYYNGEERAKGNILERFSAQQFPDLHSELNLSSLELGDSALYFCASSVDGGTYEQYFGPGTRLTVT.

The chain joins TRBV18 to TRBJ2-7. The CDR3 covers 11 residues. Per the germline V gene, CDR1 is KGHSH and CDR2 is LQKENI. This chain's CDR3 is CASSDGYEQYF.

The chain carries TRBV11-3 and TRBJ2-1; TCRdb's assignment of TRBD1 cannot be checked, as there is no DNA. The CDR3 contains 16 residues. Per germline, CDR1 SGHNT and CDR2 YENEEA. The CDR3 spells CASSSGGVTGDNEQFF.

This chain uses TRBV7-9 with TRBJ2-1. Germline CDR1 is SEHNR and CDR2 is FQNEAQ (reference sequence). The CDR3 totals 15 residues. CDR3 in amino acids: CASSLGVGSYNEQFF.

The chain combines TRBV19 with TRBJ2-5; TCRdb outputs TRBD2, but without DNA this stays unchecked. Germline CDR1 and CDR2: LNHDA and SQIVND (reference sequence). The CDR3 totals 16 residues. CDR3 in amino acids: CASSIDPRGGPETQYF.

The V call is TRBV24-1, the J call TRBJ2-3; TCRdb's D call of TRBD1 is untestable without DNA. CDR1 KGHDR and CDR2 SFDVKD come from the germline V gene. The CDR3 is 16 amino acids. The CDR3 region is CATSDLSGANTDTQYF.

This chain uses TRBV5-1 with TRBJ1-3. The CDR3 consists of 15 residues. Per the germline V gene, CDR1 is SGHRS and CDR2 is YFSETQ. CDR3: CASSLGTEVGNTIYF. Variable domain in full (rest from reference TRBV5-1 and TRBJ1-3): KAGVTQTPRYLIKTRGQQVTLSCSPISGHRSVSWYQQTPGQGLQFLFEYFSETQRNKGNFPGRFSGRQFSNSRSEMNVSTLELGDSALYLCASSLGTEVGNTIYFGEGSWLTVV.

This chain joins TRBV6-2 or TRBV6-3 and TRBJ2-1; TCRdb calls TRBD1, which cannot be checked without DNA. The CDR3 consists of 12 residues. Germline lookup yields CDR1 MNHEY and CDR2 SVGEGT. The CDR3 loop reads CASNPGTNEQFF.

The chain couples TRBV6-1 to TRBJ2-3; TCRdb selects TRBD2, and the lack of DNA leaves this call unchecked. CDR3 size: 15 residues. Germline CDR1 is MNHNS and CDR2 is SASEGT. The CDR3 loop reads CAASGSGGSAWSQYF.

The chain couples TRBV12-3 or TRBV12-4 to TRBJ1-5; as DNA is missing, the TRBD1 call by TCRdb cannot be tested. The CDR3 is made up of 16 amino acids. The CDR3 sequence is CASSLLEGVGNQPQHF.